Sequencing of this T cell receptor (beta chain) was carried out in a study of T cell repertoires in cytomegalovirus infection. Study-level information: As its CMV epitopes, the study selected recently identified HLA-C-restricted and well-studied HLA-B-restricted targets. Through public TCR beta signatures, both CMV infection and matching HLA type were indicated.

In regard to this clonotype: What it binds is unknown.

Germline V gives CDR1 MNHNY, CDR2 SVGAGI (reference sequence). The CDR3 loop spans 18 amino acids. After removal of 8 bases from V and 3 bases from J, the junction contained 18 bases not matched to a gene. TCRdb re-analysed the reads in MiXCR, keeping a single row per CDR3 protein. The sample lists fewer than 850,000 distinct CDR3 sequences; 25% to 35% were seen once. This clonotype was obtained from a human donor in good health (CMV status not recorded). Some clones in this sample may be carry-over from other donors' samples. The chain carries TRBV6-6 and TRBJ1-5, with TRBD1 matching 8 bases. The sample consisted of cultured CD8+ T cells from PBMCs, taken from culture after CMV antigen stimulation. The CDR3 loop is CASFERARTGPLNQPQHF. The CDR3, as DNA: TGTGCCAGCTTCGAGAGGGCTCGGACAGGGCCGCTCAATCAGCCCCAGCATTTT.